This TCR beta chain was captured in a study of blood T cell repertoires in COVID-19. Trimming at V came to 4 bases and at J to 4 bases, leaving 8 bases not matched to a gene. This CDR3 is 15 amino acids long. Germline assignment: CDR1 SGHRS and CDR2 YFSETQ. Cohort 3 donors counted as recovered after two negative PCRs, clearance, or resolved symptoms. Using immunoSEQ multiplex PCR, the repertoire was profiled, and TCRdb retains in-frame clones only, with some absent. The repertoire holds 380,000 or so clones, with 70% to 90% as singletons. Sequences were obtained from PBMCs or T cells enriched from blood (not recorded which). The TCR originated in a man between 25 and 39 years old who had recovered from COVID-19. This chain joins TRBV5-1 and TRBJ1-3; 7 bases are a match to TRBD1. This CDR3 is CASSPTGQAGNTIYF. The CDR3 DNA reads TGCGCCAGCAGCCCTACCGGACAGGCGGGAAACACCATATATTTT.